The 14 T cell receptor beta chains below all came from one sample that was sequenced in a study of cytomegalovirus exposure and HLA in healthy donors (dated 2017 in TCRdb). The library was built by means of the immunoSEQ multiplex PCR assay. For the multiplex PCR, a mixture combining 60 forward primers for TCR Vbeta segments and 13 reverse primers for TCR Jbeta segments was used. Entries here come from immuneACCESS through TCRdb and include only in-frame sequences with V and J called. Some clones fail to appear in such tables; in the studies checked, an unresolved V gene covers under half of the shortfall, and the cause of the remainder is unknown. The sample profile shows around 110,000 clones; less than 80% of them were found once. The top ten clones comprise just under 9.5% of the sample. The sample comprised PBMCs. The origin of the receptors is a woman between 40 and 50 years old in good health and CMV-seropositive.

The table lists this clone with a few counts. The V call is TRBV7-8, the J call TRBJ2-7; 9 bases align to TRBD1. The germline V gene encodes CDR1 SGHVS and CDR2 FQNEAQ. The ends lost 0 bases at V and 5 bases at J; junction bases unmatched: 8. The CDR3 sequence is 16 residues long. CDR3 in amino acids: CASSLAHGQGLDEQYF. The CDR3 DNA reads TGTGCCAGCAGCTTAGCCCATGGACAGGGGCTCGACGAGCAGTACTTC.

The chain is built from TRBV10-3 and TRBJ2-5, with TRBD2 matching over 7 bases. The end of the DNA fits TRBJ2-7 better, so the J call may be wrong. CDR1 ENHRY and CDR2 SYGVKD come from the germline V gene. This CDR3 contains 16 residues. The CDR3 protein is CAISESLAETSYEQYF. CDR3 DNA: TGTGCCATCAGTGAGTCTCTAGCGGAGACCTCCTACGAGCAGTACTTC.

This clone was detected only a few times. The CDR3 nucleotides are TGTGCCAGCAGCTTCCTTGGGACTAGCGGGAGCAATGAGCAGTTCTTC. Amino acids: CASSFLGTSGSNEQFF. This sequence joins TRBV11-3 and TRBJ2-1, with 14 nucleotides matching TRBD2. The length of the CDR3 is 16 residues. The trim removed 3 bases at V and 6 bases at J, leaving 4 bases unmatched. Germline V lookup: CDR1 SGHNT, CDR2 YENEEA.

The J gene is TRBJ2-7, the V gene TRBV7-8; D is undetermined. CDR3 length: 12 residues. V dropped 5 bases and J dropped 6 bases, with 11 bases sitting between them. Germline CDR1 is SGHVS and CDR2 is FQNEAQ. The CDR3 is CASSLTRPEQYF. The DNA of the CDR3 is TGTGCCAGCAGCCTGACAAGACCCGAGCAGTACTTC.

This clone has more than one count but fewer than ten. The V and J genes are TRBV6-5 and TRBJ2-1, with 8 bases aligning to TRBD2. Looked up from germline, CDR1 is MNHEY and CDR2 is SVGAGI. The CDR3 covers 13 residues. The V and J ends lost 10 bases and 7 bases, in that order; junction bases with no gene match: 9. The CDR3, as DNA: TGTGCCACGTTAGCGGGACCTCGGAATGAGCAGTTCTTC. This sequence encodes CATLAGPRNEQFF.

Concerning this clone itself: This same CDR3 is encoded by further DNA sequences in the sample. The chain uses TRBV7-9 and TRBJ2-2; 12 positions agree with TRBD2. V shed 5 bases, J shed 1 base, and the junction held 5 bases outside the gene matches. CDR3 size: 17 residues. Germline loops: CDR1 SEHNR, CDR2 FQNEAQ (reference sequence). Written as DNA, the CDR3 is TGTGCCAGCAGCCCAAGACTAGCGGGGGTGAACACCGGGGAGCTGTTTTTT. Its protein is CASSPRLAGVNTGELFF.

This chain links TRBV4-3 with TRBJ2-1; the D is unclear. The CDR3 has 15 residues. Trimming pared 0 bases from V and 2 bases from J, leaving 8 bases between. Looked up from germline, CDR1 is LGHNA and CDR2 is YSLEER. The CDR3 region is CASSQEHRTYNEQFF. The CDR3 DNA reads TGCGCCAGCAGCCAAGAGCACAGAACCTACAATGAGCAGTTCTTC.

There are a few counts of this clone. The chain links TRBV19 to TRBJ2-1; 7 nucleotides align to TRBD2. CDR3 length: 15 residues. Trimming removed 5 bases from V and 5 bases from J; junction bases left unmatched: 9. Germline V gene data show CDR1 as LNHDA and CDR2 as SQIVND (reference sequence). Here the CDR3 reads CASSPSGAGDNEQFF. The DNA of the CDR3 is TGTGCCAGTAGTCCTAGCGGAGCAGGAGACAATGAGCAGTTCTTC.

The chain is built from TRBV2 and TRBJ1-2; TRBD1 matches 10 bases. J gave up 1 base and V 7 bases, and 9 bases lay outside the gene matches. The CDR3 covers 16 residues. Germline lookup yields CDR1 SNHLY and CDR2 FYNNEI. CDR3 amino acids: CASTLRDRGFNYGYTF. The CDR3 bases are TGTGCCAGCACCCTCCGGGACAGGGGCTTTAACTATGGCTACACCTTC.

This rearrangement joins TRBV5-1 to TRBJ1-1; D is unclear. V lost 3 bases, J lost 2 bases, and 14 bases lay in between. The CDR3 runs 15 residues. Germline lookup yields CDR1 SGHRS and CDR2 YFSETQ. The CDR3 DNA sequence: TGCGCCAGCAGCTCCTCAGGTGTTTCCAACACTGAAGCTTTCTTT. This encodes CASSSSGVSNTEAFF.

This clone has just one count. This chain links TRBV28 with TRBJ1-2, with TRBD1 identical over 7 bases. The germline V gene encodes CDR1 MDHEN and CDR2 SYDVKM. The CDR3 contains 15 residues. J gave up 2 bases and V 5 bases, and 8 bases lay outside the gene matches. The CDR3 loop reads CASSDRAYLNYGYTF. The DNA of the CDR3 is TGTGCCAGCAGTGACAGGGCTTACTTAAACTATGGCTACACCTTC.

Of note for this clone: This sample includes further DNA sequences coding for the same CDR3. The chain recombines TRBV5-1 with TRBJ2-2; 7 positions match TRBD2. This CDR3 comprises 16 residues. Germline values: CDR1 SGHRS, CDR2 YFSETQ. Trimming at V came to 0 bases and at J to 1 base, leaving 3 bases not matched to a gene. CDR3 DNA sequence: TGCGCCAGCAGCTTGGAGGTAGCGGGGAACACCGGGGAGCTGTTTTTT. This gives the protein CASSLEVAGNTGELFF.

The rearrangement joins TRBV7-2 to TRBJ2-3, with 9 bases identical to TRBD2. CDR1 SGHTA and CDR2 FQGNSA come from the germline V gene. Unmatched junction bases numbered 8, after V lost 3 bases and J lost 4 bases. The CDR3 loop spans 16 amino acids. CDR3 DNA: TGTGCCAGCAGCTTTCCGGGACTAGCTGGGGCAGATACGCAGTATTTT. Protein: CASSFPGLAGADTQYF.

This clone was counted a few times. This chain connects TRBV30 to TRBJ1-4, with 8 bases identical to TRBD1. Germline loops: CDR1 GTSNPN, CDR2 SVGIG (reference sequence). The CDR3 totals 13 residues. With V trimmed by 7 bases and J by 4 bases, 5 bases remained unmatched. The CDR3 nucleotides are TGTGCCTCCCGACAGGGGAATAATGAAAAACTGTTTTTT. Its translation is CASRQGNNEKLFF.